One and the same sample provided the 22 T cell receptor beta chains below, sequenced in a study of shared clonotypes between healthy human individuals. Profiled with immunoSEQ multiplex PCR; TCRdb holds only in-frame clones, not every one. The table records hundreds of thousands of clones, approximately 95% of them present only once. Only CD45RO-negative cells positively selected for CCR7 counted as naive CD8 cells, so terminally differentiated effector memory CD45RA+ cells were excluded. Sequencing was performed on naive CD8+ T cells sorted from blood. Receptors were obtained from a woman aged 30 to 39 in good health.

V usage is TRBV27 and J usage is TRBJ1-2; a possible D gene is TRBD1 (5 bases). This CDR3 contains 13 residues. V lost 4 bases and J lost 5, with 11 bases in between. Germline values: CDR1 MNHEY, CDR2 SMNVEV (reference sequence). The CDR3 sequence: CASSSRGSYGYTF. CDR3 sequence (DNA): TGTGCCAGCAGTTCCCGGGGGTCATATGGCTACACCTTC.

The V gene is TRBV10-2, the J gene TRBJ1-1, with D possibly being TRBD1 (6 bases). The germline CDR1 and CDR2 sequences are WSHSY and SAAADI. Trimming removed 6 bases at V and 3 bases at J, with 20 bases between. This CDR3 spans 16 amino acids. The CDR3 reads CASSYQSGGPYTEAFF. CDR3 coding DNA: TGCGCCAGCAGCTACCAGAGCGGGGGGCCGTACACTGAAGCTTTCTTT.

This rearrangement joins TRBV6-6 to TRBJ2-7; D is unclear. Between the trimmed V and J ends, which lost 4 bases and 3 bases, there was a span of 19 bases. Germline lookup yields CDR1 MNHNY and CDR2 SVGAGI (reference sequence). The CDR3 runs 16 residues. The CDR3 spells CASSSSLAIMDYEQYF. CDR3 DNA sequence: TGTGCCAGCAGTTCATCTTTGGCCATTATGGACTACGAGCAGTACTTC.

This sequence joins TRBV30 and TRBJ2-5, with D perhaps assigned TRBD1 or TRBD2 (5 bases each). The DNA end favors TRBJ2-7, so the J call may be wrong. The CDR3 loop spans 13 amino acids. Germline CDR1 GTSNPN, CDR2 SVGIG (reference sequence). The CDR3 sequence: CAWSSGTNYEQYF. The CDR3 region has the DNA TGTGCCTGGAGCTCCGGGACCAACTACGAGCAGTACTTC.

The chain couples TRBV28 to TRBJ2-5; D remains unclear. There are 11 residues in the CDR3. Germline V CDR1 and CDR2: MDHEN, SYDVKM. V lost 7 bases and J 5 bases, leaving 8 bases between the germline ends. CDR3 amino acids: CASIYRETQYF. The DNA for the CDR3 is TGTGCCAGCATTTACCGGGAGACCCAGTACTTC. The full variable domain, completed using reference TRBV28 and TRBJ2-5, is DVKVTQSSRYLVKRTGEKVFLECVQDMDHENMFWYRQDPGLGLRLIYFSYDVKMKEKGDIPEGYSVSREKKERFSLILESASTNQTSMYLCASIYRETQYFGPGTRLLVL.

V and J are TRBV28 and TRBJ2-7; D uncertain. Deletions cut 3 bases from V and 3 bases from J, with 18 bases between. The CDR3 consists of 16 residues. Per the germline V gene, CDR1 is MDHEN and CDR2 is SYDVKM. CDR3 in amino acids: CASSFVARGRGYEQYF. The CDR3 coding sequence is TGTGCCAGCAGTTTTGTTGCGCGCGGCCGCGGCTACGAGCAGTACTTC.

The J gene is TRBJ2-7, the V gene TRBV5-6, with 9 bases identical to TRBD2. CDR3 length: 15 residues. Germline V gives CDR1 SGHDT, CDR2 YYEEEE. Germline trimming cut 1 base from V and 0 bases from J; bases unmatched to any gene: 2. The DNA for the CDR3 is TGTGCCAGCAGCTTGAGTAGCGGGAGCTCCTACGAGCAGTACTTC. It is translated as CASSLSSGSSYEQYF.

On this clone itself: One junction end does not reproduce the germline sequence, and a read error may be involved. The V gene is TRBV28, the J gene TRBJ1-3; D ambiguous. CDR1 and CDR2 from the germline V gene are MDHEN and SYDVKM. CDR3 length: 13 residues. CDR3 bases: TGTGCCAGCCGTTTTGGCTCTGGAAACACCATATATTTT. This gives the protein CASRFGSGNTIYF. Filled out from reference TRBV28 and TRBJ1-3, the complete variable domain reads DVKVTQSSRYLVKRTGEKVFLECVQDMDHENMFWYRQDPGLGLRLIYFSYDVKMKEKGDIPEGYSVSREKKERFSLILESASTNQTSMYLCASRFGSGNTIYFGEGSWLTVV.

The rearrangement uses TRBV28 and TRBJ2-1, with D perhaps matching TRBD1 (6 bases). Trimming left V 3 bases short and J 6 bases short, with 21 bases between. CDR1 and CDR2 from the germline V gene are MDHEN and SYDVKM. The CDR3 covers 17 residues. The CDR3 DNA follows: TGTGCCAGCAGTTTTCCCGGCAGGGGCGAGAAGGGCAATGAGCAGTTCTTC. The encoded protein is CASSFPGRGEKGNEQFF. Full variable domain (remainder filled in from reference TRBV28 and TRBJ2-1): DVKVTQSSRYLVKRTGEKVFLECVQDMDHENMFWYRQDPGLGLRLIYFSYDVKMKEKGDIPEGYSVSREKKERFSLILESASTNQTSMYLCASSFPGRGEKGNEQFFGPGTRLTVL.

V is TRBV7-9 and J is TRBJ1-1, with a weak D call TRBD1 (6 bases). The CDR3 loop spans 17 amino acids. Germline CDR1 is SEHNR and CDR2 is FQNEAQ (reference sequence). Trimming pared 3 bases from V and 0 bases from J, leaving 17 bases between. The DNA for the CDR3 is TGTGCCAGCAGCTTTCTAGGCGCAGGGGAGGTGAACACTGAAGCTTTCTTT. The encoded protein is CASSFLGAGEVNTEAFF.

This chain joins TRBV14 and TRBJ2-7; D uncertain. Looked up from germline, CDR1 is SGHDN and CDR2 is FVKESK. V shed 5 bases and J shed 5 bases, with 19 bases lying between them. CDR3 size: 15 residues. CDR3 sequence reads: CASSSLPPGYDEQYF. The CDR3 DNA sequence: TGTGCCAGCAGCAGCTTACCCCCAGGATACGACGAGCAGTACTTC.

This chain uses TRBV9 with TRBJ2-3; TRBD2 agrees at 8 bases. This CDR3 has 18 amino acids. Germline loops: CDR1 SGDLS, CDR2 YYNGEE. The trim removed 4 bases at V and 1 base at J, leaving 14 bases unmatched. Here the CDR3 reads CASSSPTGGEVGTDTQYF. The CDR3 nucleotides are TGTGCCAGCAGCTCCCCCACCGGGGGGGAGGTTGGCACAGATACGCAGTATTTT.

This clone was observed once. The rearrangement uses TRBV14 and TRBJ2-7, with TRBD2 matching over 12 bases. The CDR3 extends over 15 amino acids. V was pared by 4 bases and J by 2 bases, with 3 bases of the junction left unmatched. Per the germline V gene, CDR1 is SGHDN and CDR2 is FVKESK. CDR3: CASSRRLAGAYEQYF. The CDR3 nucleotides read TGTGCCAGCAGCCGCAGACTAGCGGGGGCCTACGAGCAGTACTTC.

The genes are TRBV28 and TRBJ2-1, with 8 nucleotides matching TRBD2. Per the germline V gene, CDR1 is MDHEN and CDR2 is SYDVKM. The junction had 9 bases not matched to a gene; V was cut back by 5 bases and J by 3 bases. This CDR3 is built from 16 residues. CDR3 DNA sequence: TGTGCCAGCAGTCCGATAGCGGGGACCGTCTACAATGAGCAGTTCTTC. As protein: CASSPIAGTVYNEQFF.

V is TRBV27 and J is TRBJ2-7; no clear D gene. From germline, CDR1 is MNHEY and CDR2 SMNVEV (reference sequence). The CDR3 covers 14 residues. The V and J ends lost 5 bases and 5 bases respectively, with 16 bases between them. CDR3 sequence (DNA): TGTGCCAGCAGTCCGACCCCCCAATCCCACGAGCAGTACTTC. Protein product: CASSPTPQSHEQYF.

This chain connects TRBV28 to TRBJ1-1, with 8 bases lining up with TRBD1. The ends lost 3 bases at V and 3 bases at J; junction bases unmatched: 6. The length of the CDR3 is 15 residues. The germline V gene encodes CDR1 MDHEN and CDR2 SYDVKM. CDR3 sequence (DNA): TGTGCCAGCAGTTTGCTTACAGGGGGGCACACTGAAGCTTTCTTT. It translates to CASSLLTGGHTEAFF.

This clone showed up just once. This chain links TRBV7-9 with TRBJ2-7, with D maybe TRBD2 (5 bases). The CDR3 consists of 15 residues. Germline V lookup: CDR1 SEHNR, CDR2 FQNEAQ (reference sequence). The germline V and J ends were trimmed by 1 base and 5 bases, with 15 bases remaining between them. Written as DNA, the CDR3 is TGTGCCAGCAGCTTAGAGTGGGGAGTACACGACGAGCAGTACTTC. This encodes CASSLEWGVHDEQYF. Supplemented by reference TRBV7-9 and TRBJ2-7, the full variable domain reads DTGVSQNPRHKITKRGQNVTFRCDPISEHNRLYWYRQTLGQGPEFLTYFQNEAQLEKSRLLSDRFSAERPKGSFSTLEIQRTEQGDSAMYLCASSLEWGVHDEQYFGPGTRLTVT.

The chain employs TRBV2 and TRBJ1-4; TRBD1 is a possible D gene (6 bases). CDR1 and CDR2 from the germline V gene are SNHLY and FYNNEI. The CDR3 is 18 residues long. Trimming took 1 base from V and 3 from J, leaving 18 bases between them. This CDR3 is CASSEVQGRRGANEKLFF. CDR3 sequence (DNA): TGTGCCAGCAGTGAAGTCCAGGGGAGGAGGGGAGCTAATGAAAAACTGTTTTTT.

V usage is TRBV19 and J usage is TRBJ2-7; tentative D call: TRBD2 (6 bases). CDR1 is LNHDA and CDR2 is SQIVND in the germline V gene (reference sequence). Trimming left V 6 bases short and J 1 base short, with 10 bases between. The CDR3 is 13 amino acids. The CDR3 loop reads CASRGGESYEQYF. CDR3 DNA: TGTGCCAGTAGAGGCGGGGAGTCCTACGAGCAGTACTTC.

The CDR3 sequence: CASSSRQSSGNTIYF. CDR3 nucleotide sequence: TGTGCCAGCAGTTCGCGACAGAGCTCTGGAAACACCATATATTTT. The chain employs TRBV28 and TRBJ1-3; a possible D gene is TRBD1 (5 bases). V was trimmed by 4 bases and J by 0 bases, leaving 10 bases between them. The CDR3 is made up of 15 amino acids. The germline gives CDR1 MDHEN, CDR2 SYDVKM. The whole variable domain, filled in from reference TRBV28 and TRBJ1-3, reads DVKVTQSSRYLVKRTGEKVFLECVQDMDHENMFWYRQDPGLGLRLIYFSYDVKMKEKGDIPEGYSVSREKKERFSLILESASTNQTSMYLCASSSRQSSGNTIYFGEGSWLTVV.

V is TRBV5-6 and J is TRBJ1-2; TRBD1 aligns across 9 bases. CDR1 and CDR2 (germline): SGHDT, YYEEEE. CDR3 length equals 15 residues. The V gene end was trimmed by 4 bases and the J gene end by 7 bases; junction bases not matched to a gene: 11. CDR3 coding DNA: TGTGCCAGCAGCCAGCGGGACAGGGAACGATTTGGCTACACCTTC. Amino acids: CASSQRDRERFGYTF.

The V gene is TRBV4-1, the J gene TRBJ2-7; TRBD2 aligns across 10 bases. Trimming took 0 bases from V and 2 from J; bases not matched to a gene: 13. CDR3 size: 19 residues. CDR1 MGHRA and CDR2 YSYEKL come from the germline V gene. Here the CDR3 reads CASSQDPGLAGAAAYEQYF. The CDR3 DNA is TGCGCCAGCAGCCAAGATCCCGGGCTAGCGGGAGCTGCGGCCTACGAGCAGTACTTC.